This paragraph reports one T cell receptor beta chain. Libraries were prepared by immunoSEQ multiplex PCR; TCRdb keeps only in-frame clonotypes and omits some of them. The sample contains over 9,000 clones, approximately 80% of which appear only once. This entry comes from a study of T cell changes during pregnancy in multiple sclerosis. The germline V and J ends were trimmed by 0 bases and 4 bases, with 12 bases remaining between them. Per germline, CDR1 LNHNV and CDR2 YYDKDF (reference sequence). The CDR3 is 16 residues long. The receptor was derived from a female donor in good health, enrolled as a control in a pregnancy study. This rearrangement joins TRBV15 to TRBJ2-2; D is unresolved. The sample was CD8+ T cells from peripheral blood mononuclear cells, taken after pregnancy. For the CDR3, the DNA is TGTGCCACCAGCAGAGATGCGGCAGCCCCCACCGGGGAGCTGTTTTTT. Protein: CATSRDAAAPTGELFF.